This T cell receptor beta chain was profiled in a study of T cell responses to AZD1222 COVID-19 vaccine. Study information: Pooling of second doses given at about 4 or about 12 weeks was done.

Measured with immunoSEQ multiplex PCR; TCRdb has only the in-frame clones, and not every one. This sample has approximately 110,000 clones, with about 90% found just once. There are 13 residues in the CDR3. Trimming pared 5 bases from V and 6 bases from J, leaving 13 bases between. Germline lookup yields CDR1 GTSNPN and CDR2 SVGIG (reference sequence). This rearrangement joins TRBV30 to TRBJ2-2, with D perhaps matching TRBD2 (6 bases). The TCR originated in an adult in good health. The material was peripheral blood, obtained on day 0 of AZD1222 vaccination. The CDR3: CAWALGGPGELFF. Here the CDR3 DNA reads TGTGCCTGGGCCCTCGGGGGTCCCGGGGAGCTGTTTTTT.